The clone carrying this T cell receptor beta chain was detected a few times. The data are from a study of blood T cell repertoires in COVID-19. The repertoire was sequenced with immunoSEQ multiplex PCR; TCRdb's copy has only in-frame clones and lacks some. Of 150,000 to 200,000 clones listed, about 83% are singletons. This receptor was identified in a woman older than 75 with acute or convalescent COVID-19. Sequenced input: peripheral blood.

The CDR3 bases are TGCGCCAGCAGCCAGAACAGGGTTTCTGGAAACACCATATATTTT. Encoded protein: CASSQNRVSGNTIYF. The chain uses TRBV4-1 and TRBJ1-3, with D possibly matching TRBD1 (6 bases). CDR1 MGHRA and CDR2 YSYEKL come from the germline V gene. V gave up 3 bases and J gave up 1 base, with 10 bases separating them. This CDR3 spans 15 amino acids.